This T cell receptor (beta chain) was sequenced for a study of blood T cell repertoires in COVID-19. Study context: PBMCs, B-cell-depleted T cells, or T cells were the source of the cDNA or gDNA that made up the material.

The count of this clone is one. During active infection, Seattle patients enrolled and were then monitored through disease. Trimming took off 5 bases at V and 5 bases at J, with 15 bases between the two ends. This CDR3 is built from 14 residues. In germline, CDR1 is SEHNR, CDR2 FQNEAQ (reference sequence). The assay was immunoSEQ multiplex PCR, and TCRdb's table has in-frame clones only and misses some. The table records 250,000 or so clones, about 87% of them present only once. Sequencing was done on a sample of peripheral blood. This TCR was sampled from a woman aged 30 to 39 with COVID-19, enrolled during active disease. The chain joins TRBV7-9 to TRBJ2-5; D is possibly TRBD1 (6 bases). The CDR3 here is CASSRGTFGETQYF. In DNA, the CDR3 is TGTGCCAGCAGCAGAGGGACATTCGGTGAGACCCAGTACTTC.